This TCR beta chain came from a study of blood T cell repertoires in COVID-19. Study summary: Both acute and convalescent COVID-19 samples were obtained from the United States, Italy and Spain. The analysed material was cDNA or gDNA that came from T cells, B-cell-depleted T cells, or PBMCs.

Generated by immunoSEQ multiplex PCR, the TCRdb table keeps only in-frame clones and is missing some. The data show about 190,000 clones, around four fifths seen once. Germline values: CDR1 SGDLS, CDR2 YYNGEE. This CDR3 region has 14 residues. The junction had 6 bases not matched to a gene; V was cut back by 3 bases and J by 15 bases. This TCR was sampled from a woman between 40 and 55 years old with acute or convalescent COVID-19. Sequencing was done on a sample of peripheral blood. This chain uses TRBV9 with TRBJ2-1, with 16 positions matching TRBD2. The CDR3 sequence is CASSGEGLAGGPFF. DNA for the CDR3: TGTGCCAGCAGCGGGGAGGGACTAGCGGGAGGGCCGTTCTTC.